The T cell receptor (beta chain) under discussion was sequenced for a study of blood T cell repertoires in COVID-19. The CDR3 runs to 17 residues. Per germline, CDR1 KGHSH and CDR2 LQKENI. V shed 3 bases and J 2 bases; nucleotides not matched to a gene: 11. The assay was immunoSEQ multiplex PCR, and TCRdb's table has in-frame clones only and misses some. This sample has some 260,000 clones, with around 90% found just once. This chain links TRBV18 with TRBJ2-3; 7 nucleotides agree with TRBD2. The sample comprised peripheral blood. This sequence was found in a woman aged 25-40 years with acute or convalescent COVID-19. CDR3 protein: CASSPGASGGITDTQYF. CDR3 bases: TGTGCCAGCTCACCTGGGGCTAGCGGAGGTATCACAGATACGCAGTATTTT.